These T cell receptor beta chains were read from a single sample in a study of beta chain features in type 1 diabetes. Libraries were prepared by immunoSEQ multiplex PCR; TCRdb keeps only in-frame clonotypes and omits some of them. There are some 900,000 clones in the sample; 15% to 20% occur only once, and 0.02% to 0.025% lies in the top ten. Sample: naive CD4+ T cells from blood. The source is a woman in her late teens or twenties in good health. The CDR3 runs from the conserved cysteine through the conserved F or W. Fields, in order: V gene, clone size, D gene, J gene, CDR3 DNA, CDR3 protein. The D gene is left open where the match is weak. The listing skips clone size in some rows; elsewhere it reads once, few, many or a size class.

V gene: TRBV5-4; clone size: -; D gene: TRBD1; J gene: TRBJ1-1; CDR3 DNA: TGTGCCAGCAGCCTGGACAGGGACACTGAAGCTTTCTTT; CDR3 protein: CASSLDRDTEAFF
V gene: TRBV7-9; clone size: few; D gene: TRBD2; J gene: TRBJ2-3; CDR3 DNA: TGTGCCAGCCTCCAGGGACTAGCGGGGCCCACAGATACGCAGTATTTT; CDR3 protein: CASLQGLAGPTDTQYF
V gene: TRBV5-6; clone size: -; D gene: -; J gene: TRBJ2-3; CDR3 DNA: TGTGCCAGCAGCTTGAGACAGCATAGCACAGATACGCAGTATTTT; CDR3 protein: CASSLRQHSTDTQYF
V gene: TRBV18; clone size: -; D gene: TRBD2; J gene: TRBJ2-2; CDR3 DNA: TGTGCCAGCTCACCACGGACGACTAGCGGGAGTACCAGCGGGGAGCTGTTTTTT; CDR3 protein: CASSPRTTSGSTSGELFF
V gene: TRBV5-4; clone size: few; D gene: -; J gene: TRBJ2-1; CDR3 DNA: TGTGCCAGCAGCTTCTGGCGGAGCTCCTACAATGAGCAGTTCTTC; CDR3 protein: CASSFWRSSYNEQFF
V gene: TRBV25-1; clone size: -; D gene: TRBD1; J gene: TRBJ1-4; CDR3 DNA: TGTGCCAGGGACAGGGCCCTTGAAAAACTGTTTTTT; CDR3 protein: CARDRALEKLFF
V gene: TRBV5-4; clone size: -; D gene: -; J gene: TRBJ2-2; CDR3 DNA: TGTGCCAGCAGCGTGGGACTGCACTCCACCGGGGAGCTGTTTTTT; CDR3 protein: CASSVGLHSTGELFF
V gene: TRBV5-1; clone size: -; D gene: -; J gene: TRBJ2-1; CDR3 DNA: TGCGCCAGCACCCGGAGCCAGCGACCGGGCAATGAGCAGTTCTTC; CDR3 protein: CASTRSQRPGNEQFF
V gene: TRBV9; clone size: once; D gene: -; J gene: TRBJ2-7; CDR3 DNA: TGTGCCAGCAGCGCTGGGTGGACCGCACCCTACGAGCAGTACTTC; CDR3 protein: CASSAGWTAPYEQYF
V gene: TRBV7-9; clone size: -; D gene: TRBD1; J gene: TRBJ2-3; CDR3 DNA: TGTGCCAGCAGTCGATACGACAGGGGAAGCACAGATACGCAGTATTTT; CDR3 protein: CASSRYDRGSTDTQYF
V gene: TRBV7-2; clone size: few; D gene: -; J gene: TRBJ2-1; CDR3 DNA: TGTGCCAGCAGCTCGACTACAGGGAACAATGAGCAGTTCTTC; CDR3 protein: CASSSTTGNNEQFF
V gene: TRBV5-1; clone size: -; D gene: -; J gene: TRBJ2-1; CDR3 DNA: TGCGCCAGCAGCTTGGTGTACGGGAGTGACAATGAGCAGTTCTTC; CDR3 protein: CASSLVYGSDNEQFF
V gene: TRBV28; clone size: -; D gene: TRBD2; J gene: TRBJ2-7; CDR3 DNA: TGTGCCAGCACGACTAGCGGTGCCTACGAGCAGTACTTC; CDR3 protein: CASTTSGAYEQYF
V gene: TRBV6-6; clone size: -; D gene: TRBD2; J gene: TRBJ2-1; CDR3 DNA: TGTGCCAGCAGGAAAAGGGGACTAGAGTACAATGAGCAGTTCTTC; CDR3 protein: CASRKRGLEYNEQFF
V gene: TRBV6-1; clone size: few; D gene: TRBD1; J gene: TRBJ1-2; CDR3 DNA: TGTGCCAGCAAGAGGCCAGGGGGACAGGTTGGCTACACCTTC; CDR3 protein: CASKRPGGQVGYTF
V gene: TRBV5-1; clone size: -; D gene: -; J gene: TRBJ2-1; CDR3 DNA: TGCGCCATCCCAAAGGGGGGGGACAATGAGCAGTTCTTC; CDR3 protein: CAIPKGGDNEQFF
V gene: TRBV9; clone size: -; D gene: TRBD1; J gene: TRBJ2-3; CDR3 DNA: TGTGCCAGTTCACAGGGGGACAGGGTCACAGATACGCAGTATTTT; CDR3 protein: CASSQGDRVTDTQYF
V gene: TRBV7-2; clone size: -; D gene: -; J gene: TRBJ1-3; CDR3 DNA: TGTGCCAGCAGCCTTTCCAGGGCCAACTCTGGAAACACCATATATTTT; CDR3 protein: CASSLSRANSGNTIYF
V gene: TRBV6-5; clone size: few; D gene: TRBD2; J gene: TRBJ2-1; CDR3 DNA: TGTGCCAGCAGTTACCGTGGACTAGCCGACTACAATGAGCAGTTCTTC; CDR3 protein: CASSYRGLADYNEQFF
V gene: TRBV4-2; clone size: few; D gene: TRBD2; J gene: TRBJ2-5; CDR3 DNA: TGTGCCAGCAGCCAAGATGGGGCGGGAGGAATCCAAGAGACCCAGTACTTC; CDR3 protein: CASSQDGAGGIQETQYF
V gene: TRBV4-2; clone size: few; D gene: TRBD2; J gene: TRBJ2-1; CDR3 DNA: TGTGCCAGCAGCCAAGTATACGGGAGGACGGAGGGTGAGCAGTTCTTC; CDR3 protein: CASSQVYGRTEGEQFF
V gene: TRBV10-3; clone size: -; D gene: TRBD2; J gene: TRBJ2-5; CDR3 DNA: TGTGCCATCAGGCGGGGACTAGCGGGAGAAGAGACCCAGTACTTC; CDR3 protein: CAIRRGLAGEETQYF
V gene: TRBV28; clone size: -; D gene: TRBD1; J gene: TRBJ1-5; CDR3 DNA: TGTGCCAGCAGCTTCGGACAGGCTCGCCAGCCCCAGCATTTT; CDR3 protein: CASSFGQARQPQHF
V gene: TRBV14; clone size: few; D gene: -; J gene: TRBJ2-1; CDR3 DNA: TGTGCCAGCAGCCCCCGGGGCCAATTGACAACCTACAATGAGCAGTTCTTC; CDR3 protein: CASSPRGQLTTYNEQFF
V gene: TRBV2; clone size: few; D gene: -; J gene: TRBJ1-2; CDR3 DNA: TGTGCCAGCAACCACAGGACGAATGGGGGTGGCTACACCTTC; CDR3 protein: CASNHRTNGGGYTF
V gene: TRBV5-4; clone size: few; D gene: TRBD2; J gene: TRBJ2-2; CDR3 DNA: TGTGCCAGCAGCTTGGGAGGGAGGGAGGCCGGGGAGCTGTTTTTT; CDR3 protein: CASSLGGREAGELFF
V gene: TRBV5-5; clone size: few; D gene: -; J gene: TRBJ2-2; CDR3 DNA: TGTGCCGCATCGGGGCGTAACACCGGGGAGCTGTTTTTT; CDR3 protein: CAASGRNTGELFF
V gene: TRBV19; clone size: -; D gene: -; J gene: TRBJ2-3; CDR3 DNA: TGTGCCAGTAGTTCTTGGGACCCAGATACGCAGTATTTT; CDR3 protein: CASSSWDPDTQYF
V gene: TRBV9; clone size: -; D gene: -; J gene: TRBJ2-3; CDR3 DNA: TGTGCCAGCAGCGTAGCTACCACAGATACGCAGTATTTT; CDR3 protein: CASSVATTDTQYF
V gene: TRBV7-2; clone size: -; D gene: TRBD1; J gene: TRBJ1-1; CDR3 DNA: TGTGCCAGCAGCTTACTTCAGGGGGCTGAAGCTTTCTTT; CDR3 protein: CASSLLQGAEAFF
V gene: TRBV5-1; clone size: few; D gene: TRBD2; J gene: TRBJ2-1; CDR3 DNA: TGCGCCAGCAGCTTGGGGACTAGCGGGAGTGTCAATGAGCAGTTCTTC; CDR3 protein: CASSLGTSGSVNEQFF
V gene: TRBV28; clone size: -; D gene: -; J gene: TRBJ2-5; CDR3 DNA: TGTGCCAGCACGCTAGTAGGAGAGACCCAGTACTTC; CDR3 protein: CASTLVGETQYF
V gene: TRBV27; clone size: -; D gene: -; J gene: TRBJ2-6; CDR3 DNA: TGTGCCAGCAGTTTAGGGCAGGGGAGCTCTGGGGCCAACGTCCTGACTTTC; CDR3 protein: CASSLGQGSSGANVLTF
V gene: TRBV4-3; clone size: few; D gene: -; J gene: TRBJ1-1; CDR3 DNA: TGCGCCAGCAGCCAAGTCGGGGGTAGCACTGAAGCTTTCTTT; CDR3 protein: CASSQVGGSTEAFF
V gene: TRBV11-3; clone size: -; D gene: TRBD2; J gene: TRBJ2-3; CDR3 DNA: TGTGCCAGCAGCTTAGCAGCGGGAGCCACAGATACGCAGTATTTT; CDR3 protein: CASSLAAGATDTQYF
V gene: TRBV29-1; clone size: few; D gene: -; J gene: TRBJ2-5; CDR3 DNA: TGCAGCGTTGGGGGGCGGCAGGGAGAGACCCAGTACTTC; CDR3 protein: CSVGGRQGETQYF
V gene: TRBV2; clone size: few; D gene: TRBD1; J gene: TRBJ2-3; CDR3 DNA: TGTGCCAGCACCCAGGGGGCTTCAGATACGCAGTATTTT; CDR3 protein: CASTQGASDTQYF
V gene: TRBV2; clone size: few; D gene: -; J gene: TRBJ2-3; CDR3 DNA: TGTGCCAGCCGAGAGGGGGATACGCAGTATTTT; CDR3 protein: CASREGDTQYF
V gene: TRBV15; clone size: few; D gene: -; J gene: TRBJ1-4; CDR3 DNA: TGTGCCACCAGCAGGGATCCCTATGGGAAGCTGGGGGAAAAACTGTTTTTT; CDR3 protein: CATSRDPYGKLGEKLFF
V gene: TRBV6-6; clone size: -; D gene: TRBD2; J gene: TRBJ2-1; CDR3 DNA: TGTGCCAGCAACATAGCGGGAGGCCTCTACAATGAGCAGTTCTTC; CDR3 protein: CASNIAGGLYNEQFF
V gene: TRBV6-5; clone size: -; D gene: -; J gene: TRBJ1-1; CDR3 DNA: TGTGCCAGCATCGGGAGGATTGAAGCTTTCTTT; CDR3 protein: CASIGRIEAFF
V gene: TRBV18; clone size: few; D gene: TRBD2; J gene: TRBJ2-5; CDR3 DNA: TGTGCCAGCTCACCACCTAGCGGGAGCAAAGAGACCCAGTACTTC; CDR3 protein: CASSPPSGSKETQYF
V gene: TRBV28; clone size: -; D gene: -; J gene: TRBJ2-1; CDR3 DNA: TGTGCCAGCAGTTTATTCGGGACTGGACCGAATGAGCAGTTCTTC; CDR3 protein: CASSLFGTGPNEQFF
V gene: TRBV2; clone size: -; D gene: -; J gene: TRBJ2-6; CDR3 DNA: TGTGCCAGCAGTGAAGAAGCTGGGGCCAACGTCCTGACTTTC; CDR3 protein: CASSEEAGANVLTF
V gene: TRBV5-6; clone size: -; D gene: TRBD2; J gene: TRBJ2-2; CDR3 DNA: TGTGCCAGCAGCTTGGTCGGACTAGCGGGAGGAACGAACACCGGGGAGCTGTTTTTT; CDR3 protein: CASSLVGLAGGTNTGELFF
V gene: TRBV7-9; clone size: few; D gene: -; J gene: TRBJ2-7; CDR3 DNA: TGTGCCAGCAGCACCCTAGGACTGAGTTACGAGCAGTACTTC; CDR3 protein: CASSTLGLSYEQYF
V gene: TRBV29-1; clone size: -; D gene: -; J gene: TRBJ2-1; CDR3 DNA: TGCATCCCAAGCGGGCGGAGCTCCTACAATGAGCAGTTCTTC; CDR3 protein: CIPSGRSSYNEQFF
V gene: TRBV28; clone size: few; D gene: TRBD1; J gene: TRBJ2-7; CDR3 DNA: TGTGCCAGCAGAACCCCGGGACAGGCCTACGAGCAGTACTTC; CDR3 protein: CASRTPGQAYEQYF
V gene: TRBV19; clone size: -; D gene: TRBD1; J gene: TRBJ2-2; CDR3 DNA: TGTGCCAGTAGGAGACAGGGGAAGTGGGACGCCGGGGAGCTGTTTTTT; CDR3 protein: CASRRQGKWDAGELFF